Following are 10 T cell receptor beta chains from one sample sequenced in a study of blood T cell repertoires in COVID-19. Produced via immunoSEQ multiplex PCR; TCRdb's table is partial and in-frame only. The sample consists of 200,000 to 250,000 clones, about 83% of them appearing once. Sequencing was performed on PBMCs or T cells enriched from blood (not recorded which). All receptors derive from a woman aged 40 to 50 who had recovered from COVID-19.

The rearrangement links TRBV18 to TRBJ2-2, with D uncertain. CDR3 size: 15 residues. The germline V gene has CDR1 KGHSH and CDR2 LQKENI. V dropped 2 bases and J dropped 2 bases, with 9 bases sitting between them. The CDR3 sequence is CASSPDKENTGELFF. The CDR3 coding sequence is TGTGCCAGCTCACCAGACAAGGAAAACACCGGGGAGCTGTTTTTT.

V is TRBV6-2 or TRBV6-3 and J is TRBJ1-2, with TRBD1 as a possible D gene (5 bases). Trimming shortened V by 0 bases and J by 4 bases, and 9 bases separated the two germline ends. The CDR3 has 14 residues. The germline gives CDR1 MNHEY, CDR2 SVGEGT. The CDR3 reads CASSYSSTVYGYTF. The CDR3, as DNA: TGTGCCAGCAGTTACTCTTCGACAGTCTATGGCTACACCTTC.

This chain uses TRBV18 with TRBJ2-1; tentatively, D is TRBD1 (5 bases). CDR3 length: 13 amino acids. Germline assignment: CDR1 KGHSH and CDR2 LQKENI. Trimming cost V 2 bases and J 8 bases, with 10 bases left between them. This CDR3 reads CASSPRGPHEQFF. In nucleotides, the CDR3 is TGTGCCAGCTCACCAAGGGGTCCCCATGAGCAGTTCTTC.

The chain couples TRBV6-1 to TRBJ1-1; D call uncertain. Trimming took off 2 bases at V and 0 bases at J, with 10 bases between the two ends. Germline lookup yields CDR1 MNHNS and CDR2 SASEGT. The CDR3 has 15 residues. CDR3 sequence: CASSEFGAVNTEAFF. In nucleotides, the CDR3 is TGTGCCAGCAGTGAATTCGGAGCAGTGAACACTGAAGCTTTCTTT.

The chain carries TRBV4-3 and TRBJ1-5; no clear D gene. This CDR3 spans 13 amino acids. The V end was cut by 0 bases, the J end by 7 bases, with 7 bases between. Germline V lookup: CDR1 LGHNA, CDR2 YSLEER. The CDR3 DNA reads TGCGCCAGCAGCCAAGAACGCGTCCAGCCCCAGCATTTT. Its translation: CASSQERVQPQHF.

The CDR3 here is CAISESLIAKNIQYF. The CDR3 nucleotides read TGTGCCATCAGTGAGTCGTTAATAGCCAAAAACATTCAGTACTTC. The rearrangement uses TRBV10-3 and TRBJ2-4; D not certain. The germline V gene encodes CDR1 ENHRY and CDR2 SYGVKD. V lost 0 bases to trimming and J lost 0 bases, with 6 bases between them. The CDR3 has 15 residues.

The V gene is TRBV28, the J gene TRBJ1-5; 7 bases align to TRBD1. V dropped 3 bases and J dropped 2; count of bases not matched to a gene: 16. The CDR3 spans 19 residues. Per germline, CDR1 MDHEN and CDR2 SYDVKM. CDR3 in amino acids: CASSLPDRELLSRNQPQHF. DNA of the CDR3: TGTGCCAGCAGTTTGCCCGACAGGGAACTTTTATCTCGCAATCAGCCCCAGCATTTT.

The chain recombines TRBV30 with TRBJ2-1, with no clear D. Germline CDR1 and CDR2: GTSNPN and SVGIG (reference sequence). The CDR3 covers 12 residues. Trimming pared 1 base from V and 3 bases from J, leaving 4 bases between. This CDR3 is CAWSGYYNEQFF. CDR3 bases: TGTGCCTGGAGTGGCTACTACAATGAGCAGTTCTTC.

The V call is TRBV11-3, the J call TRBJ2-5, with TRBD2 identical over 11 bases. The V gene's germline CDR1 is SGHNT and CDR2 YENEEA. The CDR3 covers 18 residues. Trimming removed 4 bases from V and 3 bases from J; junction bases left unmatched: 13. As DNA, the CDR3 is TGTGCCAGCAGCTCCGGGGCTAGCGGGAGGTTTGGAAAAGAGACCCAGTACTTC. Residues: CASSSGASGRFGKETQYF.

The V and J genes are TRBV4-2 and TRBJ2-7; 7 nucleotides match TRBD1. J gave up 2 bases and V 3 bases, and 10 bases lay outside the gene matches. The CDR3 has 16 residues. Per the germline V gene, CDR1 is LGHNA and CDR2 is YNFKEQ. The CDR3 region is CASSQLGQPFTYEQYF. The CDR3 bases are TGTGCCAGCAGCCAGTTGGGACAGCCCTTTACCTACGAGCAGTACTTC.